The following is a T cell receptor beta chain sequence with its context. The entry originates in a study of shared clonotypes between healthy human individuals. Naive CD8 cells comprised CD45RO-negative, CCR7-positively selected cells, excluding terminally differentiated effector memory CD45RA+ cells. HIV-negative, healthy adults without recent acute infections or vaccinations were the donors. Adults of Caucasian background living in Nashville, Tennessee made up all donors. This CDR3 has 18 residues. The germline CDR1 and CDR2 sequences are SGHRS and YFSETQ. V trimming: 4 bases; J trimming: 5 bases; junction bases outside the gene matches: 15. Clones were read by immunoSEQ multiplex PCR, and TCRdb kept only the in-frame ones, dropping some. The sample lists about 2.2 million clones, about 92% occurring once.

The sample consisted of naive CD8+ T cells from PBMCs. This sequence was found in a man between 18 and 35 years old in good health. Some clones in this sample may be carry-over from other donors' samples. This chain uses TRBV5-1 with TRBJ2-7, with 13 bases matching TRBD2. The CDR3 here is CASSVPGTSGKVGDEQYF. The DNA for the CDR3 is TGCGCCAGCAGCGTCCCTGGGACTAGCGGGAAGGTGGGGGACGAGCAGTACTTC.